This is a list of T cell receptor beta chains from one sample in a study of T-cell reconstitution after alpha-beta-depleted transplantation in children. One entry per CDR3 protein, called by TCRdb with MiXCR from the PCR reads. Here the sample spans under 450,000 distinct CDR3 sequences, under 20% being singletons. This specimen was PBMCs, mostly from graft donor cells, taken 360 days after TCRalphabeta/CD19-depleted stem cell transplant. These receptors were obtained from a boy younger than two who had a stem cell transplant for Wiskott-Aldrich syndrome, so the T cells may come from the graft donor. The CDR3 runs from the conserved cysteine through the conserved F or W.

len: 18
j_gene: TRBJ2-3
v_gene: TRBV21-1
CDR3aa: CASSSGLAVKFSTDTQYF

len: 15
j_gene: TRBJ1-5
v_gene: TRBV25-1
CDR3aa: CANPTGTGVNQPQHF

len: 13
j_gene: TRBJ1-5
v_gene: TRBV7-8
CDR3aa: CASSLVFNQPQHF

len: 17
j_gene: TRBJ2-1
v_gene: TRBV24-1
CDR3aa: CATSDLPRDTSYNEQFF

len: 15
j_gene: TRBJ2-2
v_gene: TRBV5-1
CDR3aa: CASSPTSGGSGELFF

len: 15
j_gene: TRBJ1-1
v_gene: TRBV5-1
CDR3aa: CASSLGGAQNTEAFF

len: 15
j_gene: TRBJ2-2
v_gene: TRBV6-1
CDR3aa: CASSAWTGAPGELFF

len: 12
j_gene: TRBJ2-7
v_gene: TRBV27
CDR3aa: CANPITGPEQYF

len: 16
j_gene: TRBJ2-3
v_gene: TRBV5-1
CDR3aa: CASSWGRLAGVHTQYF

len: 14
j_gene: TRBJ2-5
v_gene: TRBV28
CDR3aa: CASSFGGRLETQYF

len: 16
j_gene: TRBJ2-7
v_gene: TRBV18
CDR3aa: CASSSFTGRKVYEQYF

len: 15
j_gene: TRBJ2-5
v_gene: TRBV5-1
CDR3aa: CASSRSLAGVETQYF

len: 15
j_gene: TRBJ2-2
v_gene: TRBV5-1
CDR3aa: CASSVDKVVTGELFF

len: 11
j_gene: TRBJ2-1
v_gene: TRBV6-2/TRBV6-3
CDR3aa: CASSHGVEQFF

len: 17
j_gene: TRBJ2-2
v_gene: TRBV18
CDR3aa: CASSPPSGKANTGELFF

len: 12
j_gene: TRBJ2-7
v_gene: TRBV12-3/TRBV12-4
CDR3aa: CATSSRGYEQYF

len: 13
j_gene: TRBJ2-2
v_gene: TRBV27
CDR3aa: CASSLSTGGELFF

len: 13
j_gene: TRBJ1-1
v_gene: TRBV5-4
CDR3aa: CASSSTGYTEAFF

len: 16
j_gene: TRBJ2-5
v_gene: TRBV5-1
CDR3aa: CASSDLWTLHKETQYF

len: 16
j_gene: TRBJ2-3
v_gene: TRBV28
CDR3aa: CASSYPARGFTDTQYF

len: 16
j_gene: TRBJ2-3
v_gene: TRBV4-3
CDR3aa: CASSQEEGGRADTQYF

len: 13
j_gene: TRBJ2-3
v_gene: TRBV4-1
CDR3aa: CASSHHGQGEGYF

len: 13
j_gene: TRBJ2-7
v_gene: TRBV7-2
CDR3aa: CASSSPGRYEQYF

len: 13
j_gene: TRBJ1-2
v_gene: TRBV18
CDR3aa: CASSPRNQDGYTF

len: 13
j_gene: TRBJ1-1
v_gene: TRBV20-1
CDR3aa: CSAGSGDYTEAFF

len: 14
j_gene: TRBJ2-1
v_gene: TRBV20-1
CDR3aa: CSARISGPWNEQFF

len: 18
j_gene: TRBJ2-3
v_gene: TRBV12-3/TRBV12-4
CDR3aa: CASSPRGRLAGVTDTQYF